The present entry profiles one T cell receptor beta chain with its context. The entry originates in a study of T cells in narcolepsy. The CDR3 extends over 14 amino acids. Looked up from germline, CDR1 is SGDLS and CDR2 is YYNGEE. After removal of 4 bases from V and 6 bases from J, the junction contained 3 bases not matched to a gene. Repertoires were generated with immunoSEQ multiplex PCR, while TCRdb's copy carries only in-frame clones and drops some. The table has some 17,000 clones, around 70% seen once. V gene TRBV9 combines with J gene TRBJ2-1, with 11 bases lining up with TRBD2. Sequencing was performed on CD45RA- memory CD8+ T cells from PBMCs. This TCR was recovered from a human donor with narcolepsy. CDR3 bases: TGTGCCAGCAGCTTTAGCGGGGGGGCCAATGAGCAGTTCTTC. Translated: CASSFSGGANEQFF. Based on the CDR3 plus reference TRBV9 and TRBJ2-1, the full variable domain is DSGVTQTPKHLITATGQRVTLRCSPRSGDLSVYWYQQSLDQGLQFLIQYYNGEERAKGNILERFSAQQFPDLHSELNLSSLELGDSALYFCASSFSGGANEQFFGPGTRLTVL.